The present TCR beta chain was sequenced within a study of blood T cells in healthy people across ages. Overall study findings and caveats: Estimates drawn from one million T cells were deemed to understate diversity. The study found TCR beta diversity correlated strongly with naive T cell percentage.

The V gene lost 0 bases and the J gene lost 9 bases, with 15 bases spanning the gap. The CDR3 is made up of 15 amino acids. Each of the donors had 8 to 10 milliliters of peripheral blood drawn into EDTA-treated Vacutainer tubes. As for this clonotype: Antigen specificity is unknown.

The authors ran a second PCR of 7 to 11 cycles using a sample-barcoded 5' primer and a J-beta primer mix. TCRdb re-called the 5' RACE reads with MiXCR, one entry per CDR3 protein. The sample has over 1,300,000 distinct CDR3 sequences; around 59% are singletons. The chain links TRBV12-3 or TRBV12-4 to TRBJ2-1; D is possibly TRBD1 or TRBD2 (5 bases each). The sequenced sample was blood. The source of this sequence is a man between 18 and 35 years old in good health. The chain's CDR3 is CASSLAGTPGREQFF. The CDR3 coding sequence is TGTGCCAGCAGTTTAGCAGGTACTCCGGGACGTGAGCAGTTCTTC.